This entry lists 32 T cell receptor beta chains sequenced from one sample in a study of cytomegalovirus exposure and HLA in healthy donors. Sequencing used immunoSEQ multiplex PCR; TCRdb keeps in-frame clones, though not all of them. Of about 56,000 clones listed, about 92% were seen once; the top ten hold about 1.5%. The sequenced sample consisted of PBMCs. The source is a woman between 18 and 30 years old in good health and CMV-seropositive.

V and J are TRBV5-5 and TRBJ2-5, with a possible D match to TRBD1 (5 bases). This CDR3 contains 12 residues. Trimming took 4 bases from V and 5 from J, leaving 9 bases between them. Germline-derived CDR1 and CDR2 are SGHKS and YYEKEE (reference sequence). For the CDR3, the DNA is TGTGCCAGCAGCCCGGCAGGGGAGACCCAGTACTTC. Amino acids: CASSPAGETQYF. The full variable domain, in which reference TRBV5-5 and TRBJ2-5 provide the parts outside the CDR3, is DAGVTQSPTHLIKTRGQQVTLRCSPISGHKSVSWYQQVLGQGPQFIFQYYEKEERGRGNFPDRFSARQFPNYSSELNVNALLLGDSALYLCASSPAGETQYFGPGTRLLVL.

J is TRBJ1-2 and V is TRBV7-9; D call uncertain. V lost 5 bases and J 1 base, leaving 23 bases between the germline ends. The length of the CDR3 is 18 residues. CDR1 is SEHNR, CDR2 FQNEAQ, per germline (reference sequence). The CDR3 coding sequence is TGTGCCAGCAGCCTACTGTTTGGGTTGTCAGGCGATAACTATGGCTACACCTTC. Translated, it gives CASSLLFGLSGDNYGYTF.

The rearrangement links TRBV27 to TRBJ1-2; D unresolved. Germline values: CDR1 MNHEY, CDR2 SMNVEV (reference sequence). V shed 2 bases and J shed 5 bases, with 18 bases lying between them. This CDR3 comprises 16 residues. The DNA of the CDR3 is TGTGCCAGCAGTTTAACCCCCGGAGGGTTAGGGTATGGCTACACCTTC. It codes for CASSLTPGGLGYGYTF.

This clone appeared once. The J gene is TRBJ2-5, the V gene TRBV6-1; 7 positions match TRBD1. CDR1 MNHNS and CDR2 SASEGT come from the germline V gene. Unmatched junction bases numbered 5, after V lost 2 bases and J lost 2 bases. The CDR3 totals 15 residues. This chain's CDR3 is CASSENRGIQETQYF. CDR3 nucleotides: TGTGCCAGCAGTGAAAACAGGGGCATTCAAGAGACCCAGTACTTC.

The V and J genes are TRBV5-6 and TRBJ2-3; the match to TRBD1 covers 7 bases. CDR3 length equals 14 residues. The germline V gene has CDR1 SGHDT and CDR2 YYEEEE. The trim removed 4 bases at V and 5 bases at J, leaving 7 bases unmatched. The CDR3 loop reads CASSLTGVVDTQYF. As DNA, the CDR3 is TGTGCCAGCAGCCTTACAGGGGTGGTAGATACGCAGTATTTT. Full variable domain (outside the CDR3, taken from reference TRBV5-6 and TRBJ2-3): DAGVTQSPTHLIKTRGQQVTLRCSPKSGHDTVSWYQQALGQGPQFIFQYYEEEERQRGNFPDRFSGHQFPNYSSELNVNALLLGDSALYLCASSLTGVVDTQYFGPGTRLTVL.

The V gene is TRBV6-1, the J gene TRBJ1-2; 12 positions match TRBD1. Germline trimming cut 5 bases from V and 8 bases from J; bases unmatched to any gene: 9. CDR1 and CDR2 from the germline V gene are MNHNS and SASEGT. The CDR3 has 15 residues. The CDR3, as DNA: TGTGCCAGCAGTATAATGGGACAGGGGGCTGGAGGCTACACCTTC. It translates to CASSIMGQGAGGYTF.

The chain couples TRBV28 to TRBJ1-5, with D uncertain. The CDR3 has 15 amino acids. Germline V lookup: CDR1 MDHEN, CDR2 SYDVKM. V lost 6 bases to trimming and J lost 5 bases, with 17 bases between them. The CDR3: CASRSGLLLDQPQHF. DNA for the CDR3: TGTGCCAGCAGATCCGGGTTGTTGTTGGATCAGCCCCAGCATTTT.

This clone was seen more than once but under ten times. The CDR3 loop reads CASIPTVNAYEQYF. The CDR3 nucleotides read TGTGCCAGCATTCCGACAGTGAATGCCTACGAGCAGTACTTC. The rearrangement joins TRBV2 to TRBJ2-7; TRBD1 is a possible D gene (5 bases). Germline CDR1 is SNHLY and CDR2 is FYNNEI. CDR3 size: 14 residues. V was trimmed by 7 bases and J by 2 bases, leaving 15 bases between them.

The chain carries TRBV9 and TRBJ1-2; TRBD1 might be the D (6 bases). V was cut by 0 bases and J by 8 bases, with 14 bases left in between. CDR1 and CDR2 from the germline V gene are SGDLS and YYNGEE. The CDR3 is made up of 14 amino acids. The CDR3: CASSVGQGPEGYTF. The DNA of the CDR3 is TGTGCCAGCAGCGTAGGGCAGGGGCCGGAGGGCTACACCTTC.

The chain has TRBV2 and TRBJ1-4, with 7 bases matching TRBD1. CDR1 and CDR2 from the germline V gene are SNHLY and FYNNEI. CDR3 length: 19 amino acids. Germline trimming cut 4 bases from V and 0 bases from J; bases unmatched to any gene: 14. This chain's CDR3 is CASSVFRDSKSATNEKLFF. CDR3 DNA sequence: TGTGCCAGCAGTGTATTCCGGGACAGTAAATCAGCAACTAATGAAAAACTGTTTTTT.

The chain employs TRBV19 and TRBJ1-4, with D possibly being TRBD1 (6 bases). The germline V and J ends were trimmed by 2 bases and 7 bases, with 11 bases remaining between them. This CDR3 has 14 amino acids. Per the germline V gene, CDR1 is LNHDA and CDR2 is SQIVND (reference sequence). The CDR3 nucleotides read TGTGCCAGTAGTATAATCGGGACAACTGAAAAACTGTTTTTT. This sequence encodes CASSIIGTTEKLFF.

This chain joins TRBV10-3 and TRBJ2-7, with D possibly matching TRBD2 (7 bases). The CDR3 totals 15 residues. The ends were cut back, 2 bases at V and 2 bases at J, with 13 bases in the middle. Germline loops: CDR1 ENHRY, CDR2 SYGVKD. The CDR3 DNA reads as TGTGCCATCAGTGAGGGGGGAGGGGGAACCTACGAGCAGTACTTC. Translated: CAISEGGGGTYEQYF.

The V and J genes are TRBV4-1 and TRBJ2-2, with 9 bases fitting TRBD1. CDR1 MGHRA and CDR2 YSYEKL come from the germline V gene. This CDR3 is 18 amino acids long. Trimming cost V 1 base and J 5 bases; bases outside gene matches: 11. CDR3 coding DNA: TGCGCCAGCAGCCAAGGCGGGGTCCGGGACAGGGTGACCGGGGAGCTGTTTTTT. This sequence encodes CASSQGGVRDRVTGELFF.

The chain uses TRBV19 and TRBJ2-1; possibly TRBD1 for D (6 bases). V was cut by 5 bases and J by 6 bases, with 14 bases left in between. The germline V gene has CDR1 LNHDA and CDR2 SQIVND (reference sequence). CDR3 length: 14 residues. The CDR3, as DNA: TGTGCCAGTAGTCCCCGGGGACACGGCAATGAGCAGTTCTTC. This encodes CASSPRGHGNEQFF.

To note about this clone: Compared with germline, one end of the junction differs, possibly owing to a read error. The J gene is TRBJ1-1, the V gene TRBV27, with 9 bases identical to TRBD1. This CDR3 region has 17 residues. CDR1 and CDR2 from the germline V gene are MNHEY and SMNVEV (reference sequence). The CDR3 sequence is CASSLLGQGLMNTEAFF. CDR3 nucleotides: TGTGCCAGCAGCTTATTGGGACAGGGATTAATGAACACTGAAGCTTTCTTT.

The V and J genes are TRBV7-2 and TRBJ2-7; 10 bases map to TRBD1. Trimming cost V 5 bases and J 4 bases; bases outside gene matches: 11. CDR1 and CDR2 from the germline V gene are SGHTA and FQGNSA. This CDR3 region has 16 residues. The CDR3 here is CASSPRQGAARYEQYF. In nucleotides, the CDR3 is TGTGCCAGCAGCCCCAGACAGGGGGCCGCAAGATACGAGCAGTACTTC.

The rearrangement uses TRBV10-3 and TRBJ2-3; 11 nucleotides match TRBD1. V lost 5 bases, J lost 1 base, and 5 bases stayed unmatched. Germline V lookup: CDR1 ENHRY, CDR2 SYGVKD. The CDR3 runs 16 residues. The CDR3 sequence is CAISSGQGAGTDTQYF. Here the CDR3 DNA reads TGTGCCATCAGTTCAGGACAGGGGGCTGGCACAGATACGCAGTATTTT.

The sample holds a few counts of this clone. Relative to the germline gene, one junction end is altered; a read error may explain this. The rearrangement links TRBV10-1 to TRBJ2-7; perhaps TRBD2 as D (6 bases). The germline V gene encodes CDR1 WNHNN and CDR2 SYGVQD (reference sequence). The CDR3 contains 13 residues. The CDR3 loop is CASSESEGYEQYF. In DNA form, the CDR3 reads TGCGCCAGCAGCGAGTCGGAGGGCTACGAGCAGTACTTC.

The rearrangement links TRBV5-4 to TRBJ1-2; possible D gene TRBD1, 6 bases. CDR1 SGHNT and CDR2 YYREEE come from the germline V gene (reference sequence). CDR3 length: 15 residues. Deletions cut 0 bases from V and 0 bases from J, with 9 bases between. The CDR3 is CASSLERTANYGYTF. CDR3 DNA: TGTGCCAGCAGCTTGGAAAGGACAGCTAACTATGGCTACACCTTC.

The gene calls are TRBV27 and TRBJ2-3; tentative D call: TRBD1 (6 bases). Germline CDR1 is MNHEY and CDR2 is SMNVEV (reference sequence). V was cut by 3 bases and J by 2 bases, with 24 bases left in between. This CDR3 contains 19 residues. The CDR3 region has the DNA TGTGCCAGCAGTTTTGTGGGTTTTCGGGCAGGGGCCGTCACAGATACGCAGTATTTT. It specifies CASSFVGFRAGAVTDTQYF.

The V call is TRBV2, the J call TRBJ2-2, with TRBD2 matching 9 bases. The CDR3 sequence is 18 residues long. V trimming: 2 bases; J trimming: 4 bases; junction bases outside the gene matches: 11. Germline V gene data show CDR1 as SNHLY and CDR2 as FYNNEI. CDR3 amino acids: CASSEFWGSGGTTGELFF. CDR3 coding DNA: TGTGCCAGCAGTGAATTTTGGGGTAGCGGGGGAACCACCGGGGAGCTGTTTTTT.

The J gene is TRBJ2-2, the V gene TRBV4-2, with a possible D match to TRBD1 (6 bases). The CDR3 covers 15 residues. The V and J ends lost 1 base and 5 bases respectively, with 11 bases between them. In germline, CDR1 is LGHNA, CDR2 YNFKEQ. CDR3 in DNA: TGTGCCAGCAGCCAAGTCACAGGGTATACCGGGGAGCTGTTTTTT. The encoded protein is CASSQVTGYTGELFF.

The CDR3 spells CASSRDSSYEQYF. CDR3 bases: TGTGCCAGCAGCCGGGACAGCTCCTACGAGCAGTACTTC. V and J are TRBV7-9 and TRBJ2-7; 7 bases align to TRBD1. The J segment lost 0 bases and the V segment lost 5 bases, leaving 1 base of the junction unmatched. Per the germline V gene, CDR1 is SEHNR and CDR2 is FQNEAQ (reference sequence). CDR3 length equals 13 residues.

The chain employs TRBV27 and TRBJ2-6, with D perhaps TRBD2 (5 bases). This CDR3 has 14 amino acids. Trimming stripped 4 bases from V and 3 bases from J, with 7 bases between. From germline, CDR1 is MNHEY and CDR2 SMNVEV (reference sequence). CDR3 amino acids: CASSSLGGANVLTF. The CDR3 DNA reads TGTGCCAGCAGTTCACTAGGTGGGGCCAACGTCCTGACTTTC. The complete variable domain, with remaining parts taken from reference TRBV27 and TRBJ2-6, reads EAQVTQNPRYLITVTGKKLTVTCSQNMNHEYMSWYRQDPGLGLRQIYYSMNVEVTDKGDVPEGYKVSRKEKRNFPLILESPSPNQTSLYFCASSSLGGANVLTFGAGSRLTVL.

The chain is built from TRBV4-2 and TRBJ1-1, with D uncertain. This CDR3 has 15 residues. Between the trimmed V and J ends, which lost 0 bases and 5 bases, there was a span of 13 bases. CDR1 and CDR2 from the germline V gene are LGHNA and YNFKEQ. The CDR3 sequence: CASSQEALRTTEAFF. CDR3 bases: TGTGCCAGCAGCCAAGAAGCACTTCGAACTACTGAAGCTTTCTTT.

The gene calls are TRBV5-8 and TRBJ1-2, with D tentatively TRBD1 (6 bases). Trimming cost V 3 bases and J 5 bases, with 17 bases left between them. The CDR3 is made up of 15 amino acids. The V gene's germline CDR1 is SGHTS and CDR2 YDEGEE. CDR3 residues: CASSYRQVGLYGYTF. The CDR3 DNA follows: TGTGCCAGCAGCTACCGACAGGTCGGGTTGTATGGCTACACCTTC.

This clone was seen a single time. The chain links TRBV4-1 to TRBJ2-7, with TRBD1 matching over 8 bases. Germline values: CDR1 MGHRA, CDR2 YSYEKL. After removal of 4 bases from V and 5 bases from J, the junction contained 7 bases not matched to a gene. This CDR3 is 14 amino acids long. The CDR3 bases are TGCGCCAGCAGCCGCCGGGACAGGACCCACGAGCAGTACTTC. Translated, it gives CASSRRDRTHEQYF.

The chain uses TRBV5-1 and TRBJ2-7; possible D gene TRBD2, 5 bases. V was shortened by 4 bases and J by 2 bases, with 10 bases between the two germline ends. CDR1 and CDR2 (germline): SGHRS, YFSETQ. The CDR3 has 13 amino acids. This CDR3 reads CASSRSGTYEQYF. As DNA, the CDR3 is TGCGCCAGCAGCAGAAGCGGTACCTACGAGCAGTACTTC.

The chain is built from TRBV18 and TRBJ2-3, with D unresolved. The CDR3 spans 16 residues. Germline CDR1 and CDR2: KGHSH and LQKENI. Trimming pared 1 base from V and 2 bases from J, leaving 13 bases between. The chain's CDR3 is CASSPLARQTTDTQYF. The CDR3, as DNA: TGTGCCAGCTCACCACTTGCCAGGCAAACCACAGATACGCAGTATTTT.

This rearrangement joins TRBV7-9 to TRBJ1-2, with 7 nucleotides matching TRBD1. Germline V CDR1 and CDR2: SEHNR, FQNEAQ (reference sequence). The CDR3 length is 15 residues. Losses at the gene ends were 6 bases for V and 4 bases for J; bases not matched to a gene: 11. The DNA of the CDR3 is TGTGCCAGCAGTGCACCGGGACAGAATATCTATGGCTACACCTTC. Its protein is CASSAPGQNIYGYTF.

The genes are TRBV2 and TRBJ2-2, with D possibly being TRBD1 (6 bases). The CDR3 consists of 15 residues. The V end was cut by 6 bases, the J end by 0 bases, with 11 bases between. Germline V gene data show CDR1 as SNHLY and CDR2 as FYNNEI. The CDR3 DNA reads as TGTGCCAGCAGGAGGGACATATCGAACACCGGGGAGCTGTTTTTT. This gives the protein CASRRDISNTGELFF.

The chain joins TRBV25-1 to TRBJ2-1; the match to TRBD1 covers 7 bases. CDR1 is MGHDK and CDR2 is SYGVNS in the germline V gene. The CDR3 spans 12 residues. The junction had 1 base not matched to a gene; V was cut back by 2 bases and J by 9 bases. CDR3 nucleotides: TGTGCCAGCAGTGAAAGGACAGGTGAGCAGTTCTTC. Amino acid sequence: CASSERTGEQFF.